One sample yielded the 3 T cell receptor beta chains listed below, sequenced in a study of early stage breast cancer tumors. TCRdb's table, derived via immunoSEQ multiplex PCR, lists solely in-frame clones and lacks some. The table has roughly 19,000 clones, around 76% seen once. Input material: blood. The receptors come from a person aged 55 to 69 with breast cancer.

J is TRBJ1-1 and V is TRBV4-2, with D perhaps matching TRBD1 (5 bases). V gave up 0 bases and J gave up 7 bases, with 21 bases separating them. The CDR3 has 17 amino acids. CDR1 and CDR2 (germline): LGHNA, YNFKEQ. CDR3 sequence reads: CASSQDSVRTRLHEAFF. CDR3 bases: TGTGCCAGCAGCCAAGATTCTGTGCGGACAAGACTACATGAAGCTTTCTTT.

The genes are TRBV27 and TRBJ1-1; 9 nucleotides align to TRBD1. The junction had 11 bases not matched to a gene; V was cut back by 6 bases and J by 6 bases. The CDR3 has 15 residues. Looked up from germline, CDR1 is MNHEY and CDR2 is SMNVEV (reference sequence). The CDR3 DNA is TGTGCCAGCAGCCCTGGGACAGGGCTTTTCGCTGAAGCTTTCTTT. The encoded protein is CASSPGTGLFAEAFF.

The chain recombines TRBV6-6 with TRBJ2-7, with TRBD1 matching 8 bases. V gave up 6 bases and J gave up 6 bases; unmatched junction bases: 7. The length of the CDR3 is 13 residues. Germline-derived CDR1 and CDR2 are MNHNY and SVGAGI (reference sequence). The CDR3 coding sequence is TGTGCCAGCAGACTGGACAGGGTAGGCGAGCAGTACTTC. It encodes CASRLDRVGEQYF.